A selection of T cell receptor beta chains follows, all from one sample in a study of blood T cells in healthy people across ages. MiXCR was run by TCRdb on the 5' RACE reads, yielding one entry per CDR3 protein. The sample lists about 1.4 million distinct CDR3 sequences, 45% to 70% seen once, with 6.7% in the top ten. The sample consisted of blood. These receptors originate from a man between 18 and 29 years old in good health. Each CDR3 is given with its conserved first and last residue. The D gene is left open where the match is weak. The size of a clone is reported for some rows only, either as once, few or many, or as a class for expanded clones.

j_call	v_call	d_call	clone_size	cdr3_length	cdr3_nt	cdr3_aa
TRBJ1-5	TRBV10-3	TRBD1	few	13	TGTGCCATCAGCGGGACAGATAATCAGCCCCAGCATTTT	CAISGTDNQPQHF
TRBJ1-2	TRBV9	NA	NA	14	TGTGCCAGCAGCTCCGCCGGGACCCCTTATGGCTACACCTTC	CASSSAGTPYGYTF
TRBJ2-7	TRBV3-1	NA	few	14	TGTGCCAGCAGCCCGCCGGGACGGCCCTACGAGCAGTACTTC	CASSPPGRPYEQYF
TRBJ1-4	TRBV5-6	NA	NA	15	TGTGCCAGCAGCGTCTCCGTGGGAGTAAGTGAAAAACTGTTTTTT	CASSVSVGVSEKLFF
TRBJ2-7	TRBV29-1	NA	few	12	TGCAGCGTCAAGGACGTCTCCTACGAGCAGTACTTC	CSVKDVSYEQYF
TRBJ1-6	TRBV10-3	TRBD1	few	14	TGTGCCATCAGGGGGGACAGGGCCGATTCACCCCTCCACTTT	CAIRGDRADSPLHF
TRBJ1-1	TRBV29-1	NA	many	10	TGCAGCGCCGAGAACACTGAAGCTTTCTTT	CSAENTEAFF
TRBJ2-7	TRBV20-1	TRBD1	NA	17	TGCAGTGCTGCCGGGACAGGGGTTCAGCGGGTCCTCTACGAGCAGTACTTC	CSAAGTGVQRVLYEQYF
TRBJ2-1	TRBV3-1	TRBD2	once	16	TGTGCCAGCAGCCATTTTCGCGGGAGGGTATTGGGCGAGCAGTTCTTC	CASSHFRGRVLGEQFF
TRBJ2-1	TRBV12-3/TRBV12-4	TRBD2	NA	16	TGTGCCAGCAGCTCCCGGGGACTAGCGGGGTACAATGAGCAGTTCTTC	CASSSRGLAGYNEQFF
TRBJ2-1	TRBV9	TRBD2	once	17	TGTGCCAGCAGCGTAGAAGGGACTATCGGGGGGGCCAATGAGCAGTTCTTC	CASSVEGTIGGANEQFF
TRBJ2-7	TRBV12-3/TRBV12-4	NA	NA	18	TGTGCCAGCAGTTCTGAGACCTTCGCTAGAAGTTTTACCTACGAGCAGTACTTC	CASSSETFARSFTYEQYF
TRBJ2-3	TRBV12-3/TRBV12-4	NA	few	17	TGTGCCAGCAGTTTAGGGGCCGGCAATAGCGGCACAGATACGCAGTATTTT	CASSLGAGNSGTDTQYF
TRBJ1-1	TRBV20-1	NA	NA	14	TGCAGTGCTAGCGAAAGGACGGTGAGCACTGAAGCTTTCTTT	CSASERTVSTEAFF
TRBJ1-1	TRBV7-6	NA	NA	13	TGTGCCAGCAGCTCCACCCAGGGGACTGAAGCTTTCTTT	CASSSTQGTEAFF
TRBJ2-5	TRBV27	NA	NA	14	TGTGCCAGCAGTCTGACCGGACTCGAAGAGACCCAGTACTTC	CASSLTGLEETQYF
TRBJ1-2	TRBV2	TRBD1	NA	14	TGTGCCAGCCAGCCGGGGGACAGAAACTATGGCTACACCTTC	CASQPGDRNYGYTF
TRBJ1-6	TRBV4-1	NA	NA	17	TGCGCCAGCAGCCAAGAGGGCCGGAACTCCTATAATTCACCCCTCCACTTT	CASSQEGRNSYNSPLHF
TRBJ1-4	TRBV20-1	NA	few	14	TGCAGTGCTATTTGGACGACTCTGGCCGAAAAACTGTTTTTT	CSAIWTTLAEKLFF
TRBJ2-5	TRBV28	NA	NA	16	TGTGCCAGCAGTTTTGGTGCGGATAGCAGGGTTTGGGAGCAGTACTTC	CASSFGADSRVWEQYF
TRBJ2-3	TRBV20-1	TRBD2	NA	16	TGCAGTGCAGGACTAGCGGGGGCCCGCACCACAGATACGCAGTATTTT	CSAGLAGARTTDTQYF
TRBJ2-7	TRBV7-9	NA	many	12	TGTGCCAGCAGCTTAGCCCCCTACGAGCAGTACTTC	CASSLAPYEQYF
TRBJ2-2	TRBV12-3/TRBV12-4	TRBD2	NA	16	TGTGCCAGCAGTTTAGTGGGGCGGGAGTATACCGGGGAGCTGTTTTTT	CASSLVGREYTGELFF
TRBJ2-7	TRBV12-3/TRBV12-4	NA	NA	15	TGTGCCAGCACCGAGGGCCGCCCCGGTAGGTACGAGCAGTACTTC	CASTEGRPGRYEQYF
TRBJ2-1	TRBV7-9	NA	NA	15	TGTGCCAGCAGCTCTAGCTGGGACTCCTACAATGAGCAGTTCTTC	CASSSSWDSYNEQFF
TRBJ1-5	TRBV28	NA	NA	17	TGTGCCAGCAGCCCCCCAAGGGGGAGGGGAGGCAATCAGCCCCAGCATTTT	CASSPPRGRGGNQPQHF
TRBJ1-2	TRBV12-3/TRBV12-4	NA	NA	17	TGTGCCAGCAGTTCCAGTGGTGCCTCGTCAACTAACTATGGCTACACCTTC	CASSSSGASSTNYGYTF
TRBJ2-4	TRBV28	NA	NA	15	TGTGCCAGCAGCCTCTTCGCGCAGGACGGGAACATTCAGTACTTC	CASSLFAQDGNIQYF
TRBJ2-2	TRBV29-1	NA	NA	17	TGCAGCGTTGAGGAAAGCCAGCCAGGGTTGAACACCGGGGAGCTGTTTTTT	CSVEESQPGLNTGELFF
TRBJ2-7	TRBV19	NA	NA	14	TGTGCCAGTAGCCCGCCTGCCGTCGCGGGCGAGCAGTACTTC	CASSPPAVAGEQYF
TRBJ2-6	TRBV28	NA	NA	15	TGTGCCAGCAGTTCCCTAGCAACTGGGGCCAACGTCCTGACTTTC	CASSSLATGANVLTF
TRBJ1-2	TRBV6-2/TRBV6-3	NA	few	13	TGTGCCAACAGTTACGACGGGAACTATGGCTACACCTTC	CANSYDGNYGYTF
TRBJ2-7	TRBV25-1	TRBD2	few	15	TGTGCCAGCAGTGAGGCCGGGGGGGCAACCTACGAGCAGTACTTC	CASSEAGGATYEQYF
TRBJ1-1	TRBV25-1	TRBD1	NA	14	TGTGCCAGCAGCCTGATACAGGGGGGAACTGAAGCTTTCTTT	CASSLIQGGTEAFF
TRBJ1-1	TRBV29-1	NA	NA	13	TGCAGCGTTGACCGGGACCCTAACACTGAAGCTTTCTTT	CSVDRDPNTEAFF
TRBJ1-1	TRBV27	NA	NA	11	TGTGCCAGCAGACTTAACGGACCGGCTTTCTTT	CASRLNGPAFF
TRBJ2-7	TRBV5-6	NA	NA	14	TGTGCCAGCAGTATGGGAGCACACTCCTACGAGCAGTACTTC	CASSMGAHSYEQYF
TRBJ2-1	TRBV5-1	TRBD1	NA	16	TGCGCCAGCAGCTTGGCCTGGACAGGGGGTTGGGATGAGCAGTTCTTC	CASSLAWTGGWDEQFF
TRBJ1-1	TRBV6-2/TRBV6-3	NA	NA	13	TGTGCCAGCAGTCCATGGGGGGTGGCTGAAGCTTTCTTT	CASSPWGVAEAFF
TRBJ1-4	TRBV7-9	NA	NA	15	TGTGCCAGCAGCCCCGAGACCAGTTTTTATGAAAAACTGTTTTTT	CASSPETSFYEKLFF
TRBJ2-1	TRBV27	NA	once	14	TGTGCCAGCAGTCCGGGACCTACCTCAAATGAGCAGTTCTTC	CASSPGPTSNEQFF